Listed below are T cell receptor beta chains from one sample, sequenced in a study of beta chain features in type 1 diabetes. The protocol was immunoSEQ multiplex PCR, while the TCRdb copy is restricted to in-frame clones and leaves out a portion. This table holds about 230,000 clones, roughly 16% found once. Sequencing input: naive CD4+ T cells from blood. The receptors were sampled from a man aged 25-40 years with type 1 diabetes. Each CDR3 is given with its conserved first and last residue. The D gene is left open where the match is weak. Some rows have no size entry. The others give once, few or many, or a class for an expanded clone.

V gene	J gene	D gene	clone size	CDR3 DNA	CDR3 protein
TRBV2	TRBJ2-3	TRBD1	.	TGTGCCAGCACGAGACAGGGGACGCAGTATTTT	CASTRQGTQYF
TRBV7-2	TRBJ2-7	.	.	TGTGCCAGCAGCCCCGACCCTAGCTCCTACGAGCAGTACTTC	CASSPDPSSYEQYF
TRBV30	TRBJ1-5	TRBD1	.	TGTGCCTGGAGTCCCGACAGGGATCAGCCCCAGCATTTT	CAWSPDRDQPQHF
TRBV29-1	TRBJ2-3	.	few	TGCAGCGTTGAAGATCGAGGCCGGTTAGATACGCAGTATTTT	CSVEDRGRLDTQYF
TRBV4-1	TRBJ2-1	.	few	TGCGCCAGCAGCCAGGTCGGTAGCTCCTACAATGAGCAGTTCTTC	CASSQVGSSYNEQFF
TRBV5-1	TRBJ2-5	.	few	TGCGCCAGCAGCTTAGGGCAGGTTGAGTACTTC	CASSLGQVEYF
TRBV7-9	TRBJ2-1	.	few	TGTGCCAGCCATGTGGTGGTAGCGTCACCAATGACCCCTGAGCAGTTCTTC	CASHVVVASPMTPEQFF
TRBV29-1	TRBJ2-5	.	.	TGCAGCGTTGTAAGACACTTACAAGAGACCCAGTACTTC	CSVVRHLQETQYF
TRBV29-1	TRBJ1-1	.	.	TGCAGCGTTGAAGGTAGCCGTACTGAAGCTTTCTTT	CSVEGSRTEAFF
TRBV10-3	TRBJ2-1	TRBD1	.	TGTGCCATCAGGAGCCGGGACAGGGTTGTCAATGAGCAGTTCTTC	CAIRSRDRVVNEQFF
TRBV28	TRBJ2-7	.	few	TGTGCCAGCAGTAAGGGGTACGAGCAGTACTTC	CASSKGYEQYF
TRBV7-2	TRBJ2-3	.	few	TGTGCCAGCAGGCAGATGGCAGATACGCAGTATTTT	CASRQMADTQYF
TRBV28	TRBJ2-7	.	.	TGTGCCAGCACCCTTCTCGGGGGTGTCGAGCAGTACTTC	CASTLLGGVEQYF
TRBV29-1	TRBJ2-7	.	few	TGCAGCGTTGTCGCAGCGAATGAGGAGCAGTACTTC	CSVVAANEEQYF
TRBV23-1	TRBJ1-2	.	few	TGCGCCAGCAGTCAATCCCGAGAAGATAATAATGGCTACACCTTC	CASSQSREDNNGYTF
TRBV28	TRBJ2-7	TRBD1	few	TGTGCCAGCAGTTTACCCAGGGACAGGGAGCAGTACTTC	CASSLPRDREQYF
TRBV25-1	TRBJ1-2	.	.	TGTGCCAGCAGTGAATTTGGAGCTGATAGCTATGGCTACACCTTC	CASSEFGADSYGYTF
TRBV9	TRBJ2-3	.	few	TGTGCCAGCAGCATATCAGGGAGAGTTACCGGAGATACGCAGTATTTT	CASSISGRVTGDTQYF
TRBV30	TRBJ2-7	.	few	TGTGCCTGGAGAAATGTCCCACTATACGAGCAGTACTTC	CAWRNVPLYEQYF
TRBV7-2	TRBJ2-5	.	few	TGTGCCAGCAGCTTGTCAGGATCGATGAAAGAGACCCAGTACTTC	CASSLSGSMKETQYF
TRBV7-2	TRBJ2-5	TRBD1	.	TGTGCCAGCAGCTTCGTGACAGGGAAGGAAGAGACCCAGTACTTC	CASSFVTGKEETQYF
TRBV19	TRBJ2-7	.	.	TGTGCCAGTAGTTCTCGCAACGAGCAGTACTTC	CASSSRNEQYF
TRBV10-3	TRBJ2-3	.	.	TGTGCCATCAGTGAAAACGGGGCGATTCTCACAGATACGCAGTATTTT	CAISENGAILTDTQYF
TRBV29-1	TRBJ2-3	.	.	TGCAGCCTTAGTAGGGGGAGGGGAGATACGCAGTATTTT	CSLSRGRGDTQYF
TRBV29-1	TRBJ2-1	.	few	TGCAGCGTCGCTAGCTTCGCGGACAATGAGCAGTTCTTC	CSVASFADNEQFF
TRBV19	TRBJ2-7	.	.	TGTGCCAGTAGTATCCGTGGCCTCGCCTCCTACGAGCAGTACTTC	CASSIRGLASYEQYF
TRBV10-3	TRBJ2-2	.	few	TGTGCCATCAGCCCATATAACACCGGGGAGCTGTTTTTT	CAISPYNTGELFF
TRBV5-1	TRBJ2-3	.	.	TGCGCCAGCAGTACTGACTACACAGATACGCAGTATTTT	CASSTDYTDTQYF
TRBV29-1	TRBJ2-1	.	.	TGCAGCGTTGAAGATCGGGGAAACAATGAGCAGTTCTTC	CSVEDRGNNEQFF
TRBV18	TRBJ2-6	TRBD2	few	TGTGCCAGCTCAAACGGACTAGCGGGCCTCAGCTCTGGGGCCAACGTCCTGACTTTC	CASSNGLAGLSSGANVLTF
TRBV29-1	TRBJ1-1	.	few	TGCAGCGTTGAAGGCAGGGCAAACACTGAAGCTTTCTTT	CSVEGRANTEAFF
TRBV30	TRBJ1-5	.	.	TGTGCCTGGGGGAAGACTATGCGACAGCCCCAGCATTTT	CAWGKTMRQPQHF
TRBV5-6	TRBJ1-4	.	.	TGTGCCAGCAGCTCGGTAGACAGAGACGAAAAACTGTTTTTT	CASSSVDRDEKLFF
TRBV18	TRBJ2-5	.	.	TGTGCCAGCTCACCGAACCGGGGTCAGGGTGAGACCCAGTACTTC	CASSPNRGQGETQYF
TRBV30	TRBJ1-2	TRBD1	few	TGTGCCACTGGGACAGGGCGGTATGGCTACACCTTC	CATGTGRYGYTF
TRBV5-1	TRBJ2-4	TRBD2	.	TGCGCCAGCAGCTTCGATTGGAGCGGGACCCAAAACATTCAGTACTTC	CASSFDWSGTQNIQYF
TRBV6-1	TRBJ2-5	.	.	TGTGCCAGCAGTGAATATTGGCAGGGGACCCAGTACTTC	CASSEYWQGTQYF
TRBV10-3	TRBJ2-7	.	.	TGTGCCATCAGTGAGTCCGGACAGCCGGAGCAGTACTTC	CAISESGQPEQYF
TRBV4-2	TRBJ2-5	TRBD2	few	TGTGCCAGCAGCCTCTCGGGACTAGCGGGAGGCGGTCAAGAGACCCAGTACTTC	CASSLSGLAGGGQETQYF
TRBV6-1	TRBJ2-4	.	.	TGTGCCAGCAGTGCCACCATTCCATTCCTAGCCAAAAACATTCAGTACTTC	CASSATIPFLAKNIQYF
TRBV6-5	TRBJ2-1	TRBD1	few	TGTGCCAGCACCTCGACAGGGGGCATCGGGAATGAGCAGTTCTTC	CASTSTGGIGNEQFF
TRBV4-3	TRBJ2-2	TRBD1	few	TGCGCCAGCAGCCAAGAGGGACAGACCACCGGGGAGCTGTTTTTT	CASSQEGQTTGELFF
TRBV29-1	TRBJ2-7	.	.	TGCAGCATACGGGACTCCCCCTACGAGCAGTACTTC	CSIRDSPYEQYF
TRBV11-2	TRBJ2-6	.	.	TGTGCCAGCAGCTCTTGGGAAGGAAGCTCTGGGGCCAACGTCCTGACTTTC	CASSSWEGSSGANVLTF
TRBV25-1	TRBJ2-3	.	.	TGTGCCAGCAGTACGACAGACACAGATACGCAGTATTTT	CASSTTDTDTQYF
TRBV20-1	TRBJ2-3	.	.	TGCAGTGCCGTAGATACGCAGTATTTT	CSAVDTQYF
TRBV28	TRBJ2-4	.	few	TGTGCCAGCAGTCTCCAACTCTCATTTCAGTACTTC	CASSLQLSFQYF
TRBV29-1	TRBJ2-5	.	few	TGCAGCGGCGCTCCGGGACCGAGCGAGACCCAGTACTTC	CSGAPGPSETQYF